Listed below are T cell receptor beta chains from one sample, sequenced in a study of post-analysis software for immune sequencing data. A single record per CDR3 protein comes from TCRdb applying MiXCR to the PCR reads. Among about 770,000 distinct CDR3 sequences listed, 40% to 55% were seen once. Specimen: blood. Receptors originate from a girl aged 5 to 17 with multiple sclerosis. The CDR3 runs from the conserved cysteine through the conserved F or W. The D gene is left open where the match is weak. A row's size may be missing; if present it is once, few, many or a size class.

V gene	D gene	clone size	J gene	CDR3 DNA	CDR3 protein
TRBV27	TRBD2	.	TRBJ2-1	TGTGCCAGCAGTTCCCTAGGAGCGGGAAACTCCAATGAGCAGTTCTTC	CASSSLGAGNSNEQFF
TRBV7-9	.	many	TRBJ2-3	TGTGCCAGCAGCTCCCGGGACACCAGCACAGATACGCAGTATTTT	CASSSRDTSTDTQYF
TRBV29-1	.	.	TRBJ1-1	TGCGGGAGTTCCGGAGAGGGGGGGCTGAACACTGAAGCTTTCTTT	CGSSGEGGLNTEAFF
TRBV4-3	.	few	TRBJ2-6	TGCGCCAGCAGCCAAGATATCAGGGCCCGATCTGGGGCCAACGTCCTGACTTTC	CASSQDIRARSGANVLTF
TRBV6-2/TRBV6-3	.	.	TRBJ1-2	TGTGCCAGCAGTTTGGTAATCGGTGGCTACACCTTC	CASSLVIGGYTF
TRBV6-5	.	.	TRBJ2-7	TGTGCCAGCAGTTACAAGCTCTCCTACGAGCAGTACTTC	CASSYKLSYEQYF
TRBV6-2/TRBV6-3	TRBD2	.	TRBJ2-1	TGTGCCAGCAGTTATCCTAGGGCGGGAGGGCCCAAGAATGAGCAGTTCTTC	CASSYPRAGGPKNEQFF
TRBV6-5	.	.	TRBJ2-1	TGTGCCAGCAGCCCGGGACGGAGCTCCTACAATGAGCAGTTCTTC	CASSPGRSSYNEQFF
TRBV6-5	TRBD2	few	TRBJ2-7	TGTGCCAGCAGTTACCTCTCTAGCGGGGCAACCTACGAGCAGTACTTC	CASSYLSSGATYEQYF
TRBV5-1	.	.	TRBJ2-4	TGCGCCAGCAGCTTGGACGCGCAGGCCCAGTACTTC	CASSLDAQAQYF
TRBV7-2	.	.	TRBJ2-5	TGTGCCAGCAGGCGGTCCCACGGGACGGGAGAGACCCAGTACTTC	CASRRSHGTGETQYF
TRBV29-1	.	.	TRBJ2-7	TGCAGCCACGCGGCGGGCAGCTCCTACGAGCAGTACTTC	CSHAAGSSYEQYF
TRBV7-2	.	.	TRBJ2-4	TGTGCCAGCAGCACCCCTGGCGGGGAGCAGTACTTC	CASSTPGGEQYF
TRBV20-1	.	few	TRBJ1-5	TGCAGTGCTAGAGTAGTCCAGGGCCAAAATCAGCCCCAGCATTTT	CSARVVQGQNQPQHF
TRBV15	.	.	TRBJ2-3	TGTGCCACCAGCAGAGACCGTCCGGGGGATACGCAGTATTTT	CATSRDRPGDTQYF
TRBV28	.	few	TRBJ2-3	TGTGCCAGCAGGGGCCTCCAACTCACAGATACGCAGTATTTT	CASRGLQLTDTQYF
TRBV5-1	TRBD1	.	TRBJ1-6	TGCGCCAGCAGCTGGGGACAGCTCGATTCACCCCTCCACTTT	CASSWGQLDSPLHF
TRBV10-3	TRBD2	.	TRBJ2-2	TGTGCCATCAGTGTGACTAGCGGGCCGACGAACACCGGGGAGCTGTTTTTT	CAISVTSGPTNTGELFF
TRBV7-9	TRBD2	.	TRBJ2-5	TGTGCCAGCAGCTTAGAGGTGCCTAGCGGGAAGGGTCGGTACTTC	CASSLEVPSGKGRYF
TRBV20-1	.	few	TRBJ2-5	TGCAGTGCCCCCGGGCAATGGGAGCAGTACTTC	CSAPGQWEQYF
TRBV18	.	.	TRBJ2-7	TGTGCCAGCTCACCCCAGCAGAAAACTTACGAGCAGTACTTC	CASSPQQKTYEQYF
TRBV11-2	TRBD2	.	TRBJ2-1	TGTGCCAGCTGGAGCGGGAGGGAAATGGATGAGCAGTTCTTC	CASWSGREMDEQFF
TRBV7-3	.	.	TRBJ1-1	TGTGCCAGCAGCTTAAGCGGGGTTCCGGGGGACACTGAAGCTTTCTTT	CASSLSGVPGDTEAFF
TRBV10-3	.	few	TRBJ2-1	TGTGCCATCAGCCCCACTGGAGAACCCTACAATGAGCAGTTCTTC	CAISPTGEPYNEQFF
TRBV5-1	TRBD2	.	TRBJ2-5	TGCGCCAGCAGCTTGCCCGGACTAGCGGAAGAGACCCAGTACTTC	CASSLPGLAEETQYF
TRBV7-9	TRBD1	many	TRBJ2-1	TGTGCCAGCAGGGCGACAGGGGAGCAGTTCTTC	CASRATGEQFF
TRBV5-1	TRBD2	many	TRBJ2-5	TGCGCCAGCAGCTTGGTTTCTAGCGGCCAAGAGACCCAGTACTTC	CASSLVSSGQETQYF
TRBV20-1	TRBD2	once	TRBJ2-1	TGCAGTGCTCAAGATCCGGGGACTAGCGGGAGTGGGCTGAGGAATGAGCAGTTCTTC	CSAQDPGTSGSGLRNEQFF
TRBV6-5	.	.	TRBJ2-4	TGTGCCAGCCGATCAAGTATAGCCAAAAACATTCAGTACTTC	CASRSSIAKNIQYF
TRBV2	TRBD2	.	TRBJ2-3	TGTGCCAGCAGCTCCGCCCCTCCTAGCGGGAGGGCCGAGGATACGCAGTATTTT	CASSSAPPSGRAEDTQYF
TRBV20-1	TRBD1	.	TRBJ2-1	TGCAGTGCTAGAGAGGTACAGGGGGGTAGCTCCAATGGGCAGTTCTTC	CSAREVQGGSSNGQFF
TRBV20-1	.	few	TRBJ2-3	TGCAGTCAGGGGCCGCCTGTCAGCACAGATACGCAGTATTTT	CSQGPPVSTDTQYF
TRBV12-3/TRBV12-4	TRBD2	.	TRBJ2-5	TGTGCCAGCAGTTTAAATCTGGGGGACGCGGGGGGGACCCAGTACTTC	CASSLNLGDAGGTQYF
TRBV28	.	.	TRBJ2-7	TGTGCCAGTAGAGGATTTTCACCCTACGAGCAGTACTTC	CASRGFSPYEQYF
TRBV4-1	TRBD2	.	TRBJ2-7	TGCGCCAGCAGCCAAGGACTAGCGGGAGGGATCTACGAGCAGTACTTC	CASSQGLAGGIYEQYF
TRBV6-1	.	.	TRBJ2-7	TGTGCCAGCAGTGAAGCGTCAAACTCCTACGAGCAGTACTTC	CASSEASNSYEQYF
TRBV29-1	TRBD2	few	TRBJ2-1	TGCAGCGCCCTAGCGGGAGAGGGTTGGGAGCAGTTCTTC	CSALAGEGWEQFF
TRBV20-1	.	few	TRBJ2-1	TGCAGTGCTGCCAAGTGGGGGATAAACCCCAATGAGCAGTTCTTC	CSAAKWGINPNEQFF
TRBV3-1	TRBD2	once	TRBJ2-7	TGTGCCAGCAGCCAAGAGGGGGGGATCTCCTACGAGCAGTACTTC	CASSQEGGISYEQYF
TRBV2	.	.	TRBJ2-6	TGTGCCAGCGGGGGGACTGGGGCCAACGTCCCGACTTTC	CASGGTGANVPTF
TRBV6-2/TRBV6-3	.	few	TRBJ2-7	TGTGTCAGCACCCTTCCGGGCAGCGGCTCCTACGAGCAGTACTTC	CVSTLPGSGSYEQYF
TRBV5-5	.	.	TRBJ2-7	TGTGCCAGCAGCTTGTATGTAGGCGGAGGGGATCTCTACGAGCAGTACTTC	CASSLYVGGGDLYEQYF
TRBV5-1	.	.	TRBJ2-5	TGCGCCAGCAGCTTTCAAATTAACGCGGCCCAAGAGACCCAGTACTTC	CASSFQINAAQETQYF
TRBV20-1	.	once	TRBJ2-5	TGCAGTGCTAGCCCCCGCGAAGAGACCCAGTACTTC	CSASPREETQYF
TRBV12-3/TRBV12-4	.	few	TRBJ2-1	TGTGCCAGCAGTTCGTCAGGGGATCGGTACGGGCAGTTCTTC	CASSSSGDRYGQFF
TRBV20-1	.	.	TRBJ1-2	TGCAGTGCTAACGCCAGGCGGGGCTATGGCTACACCTTC	CSANARRGYGYTF
TRBV15	.	.	TRBJ2-7	TGTGCCACCAGTCCCGCCAGGGGTCCCTCCTACGAGCAGTACTTC	CATSPARGPSYEQYF
TRBV20-1	.	few	TRBJ2-3	TGCAGTGCTAGCTATATGTCCGGACCGGTAGATACGCAGTATTTT	CSASYMSGPVDTQYF